This TCR beta chain was sequenced during a study of patients and donors after allogeneic stem cell transplantation. This CDR3 region has 16 residues. The V and J ends lost 0 bases and 5 bases respectively, with 14 bases between them. Germline CDR1 reads SGHDT; CDR2 reads YYEEEE. Using its own MiXCR run on the RT-PCR reads, TCRdb lists one record per CDR3 protein. The data show 400,000 to 500,000 distinct CDR3 sequences, about a sixth seen once. The source of this sequence is a human donor who was either an allogeneic HSCT recipient or a stem cell or donor lymphocyte infusion donor (not recorded which). It is not recorded whose cells these are; they may come from a transplant donor. The source material was blood, either unsorted or a sorted T cell fraction (not recorded which). The chain carries TRBV5-6 and TRBJ2-2, with D tentatively TRBD2 (6 bases). CDR3 sequence reads: CASSLGRAAGTGELFF. The CDR3, as DNA: TGTGCCAGCAGCTTGGGTAGAGCGGCGGGGACCGGGGAGCTGTTTTTT.